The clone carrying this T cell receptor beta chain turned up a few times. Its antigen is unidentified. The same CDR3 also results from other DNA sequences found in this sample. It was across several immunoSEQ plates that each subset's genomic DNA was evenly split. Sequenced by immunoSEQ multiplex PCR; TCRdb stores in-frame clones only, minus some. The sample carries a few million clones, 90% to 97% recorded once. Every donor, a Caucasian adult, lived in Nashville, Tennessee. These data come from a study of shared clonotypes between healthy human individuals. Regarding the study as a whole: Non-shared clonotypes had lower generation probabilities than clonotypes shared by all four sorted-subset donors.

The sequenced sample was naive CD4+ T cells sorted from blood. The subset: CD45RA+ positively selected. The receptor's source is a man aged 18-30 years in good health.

In DNA form, the CDR3 reads TGCGCCAGCAGCTTGGCCGGGGGACTCCAAGAGACCCAGTACTTC. Residues: CASSLAGGLQETQYF. This chain joins TRBV5-1 and TRBJ2-5; a weak D match, TRBD2 (6 bases). The CDR3 is 15 amino acids. Per the germline V gene, CDR1 is SGHRS and CDR2 is YFSETQ. Between the trimmed V and J ends, which lost 0 bases and 1 base, there was a span of 10 bases.